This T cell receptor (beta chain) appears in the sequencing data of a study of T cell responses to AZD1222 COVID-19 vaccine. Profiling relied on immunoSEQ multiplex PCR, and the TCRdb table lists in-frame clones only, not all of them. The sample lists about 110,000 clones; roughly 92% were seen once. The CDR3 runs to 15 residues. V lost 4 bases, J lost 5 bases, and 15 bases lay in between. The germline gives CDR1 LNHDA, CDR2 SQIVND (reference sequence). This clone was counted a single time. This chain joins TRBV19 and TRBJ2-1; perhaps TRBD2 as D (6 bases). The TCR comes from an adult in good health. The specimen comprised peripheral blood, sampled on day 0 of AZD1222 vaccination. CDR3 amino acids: CASSTRLGSDNEQFF. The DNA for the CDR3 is TGTGCCAGTAGTACGAGACTAGGGAGTGACAATGAGCAGTTCTTC.